These 2 T cell receptor beta chains originate from one sample sequenced in a study of control samples from healthy donors and cancer patients. Here immunoSEQ multiplex PCR was the method, and the copy in TCRdb shows in-frame clones only, minus some. This table has some 90,000 clones, about 88% appearing once. Sequencing was performed on blood. The source is a woman between 50 and 59 years old in good health.

The gene calls are TRBV5-1 and TRBJ2-7, with 7 bases that match TRBD2. J was trimmed by 2 bases and V by 5 bases; bases with no gene match: 10. The V gene's germline CDR1 is SGHRS and CDR2 YFSETQ. CDR3 length: 15 amino acids. Here the CDR3 reads CASSPRAGDPYEQYF. The CDR3 bases are TGCGCCAGCAGTCCTCGCGCGGGAGATCCCTACGAGCAGTACTTC.

This clone was observed a handful of times. In DNA, the CDR3 is TGTGCCAGCAGCCGGGGACCGGGACAGGCGATAACCTACGAGCAGTACTTC. Translation gives CASSRGPGQAITYEQYF. The rearrangement links TRBV4-2 to TRBJ2-7; the match to TRBD1 covers 8 bases. J lost 2 bases, V lost 4 bases, and 13 bases had no gene match. CDR3 length equals 17 residues. From germline, CDR1 is LGHNA and CDR2 YNFKEQ.